This T cell receptor beta chain is drawn from a study of shared clonotypes between healthy human individuals (dated by TCRdb to the early 2020s). Study-wide context: The cohort comprised a couple of women and three men aged 18 to 49 years. Per donor, three plates each were used for CD4 naive and CD4 memory, two for CD8 naive, and one for CD8 memory. To estimate repertoire size and how much clonotype sharing occurs between individuals, the study deeply sequenced the blood TCR repertoires of five healthy adults. To increase sequencing depth and limit assay-specific biases, TCR repertoire library preparation and sequencing were carried out by different laboratories using diverse techniques. Leukapheresis yielded between about 0.8 and 9.5 billion PBMCs per donor. The paper as a whole reports these results and caveats: Rarefaction of sorted-subset datasets indicated incomplete sequencing despite the large sequencing depth. Because the study included a small number of donors, the genetic and exposure-history diversity represented was limited. Sampling was limited to blood, and TCR repertoires in tissue likely differ from TCR repertoires in blood. Higher generation probabilities were observed for clonotypes shared by all four sorted-subset donors than for non-shared clonotypes. Across four donors, about 5% of naive CD4, roughly 3.8% of naive CD8, about 2.3% of memory CD4, and approximately 0.42% of memory CD8 clonotypes were shared. Pairwise subsampling led to the expectation that sequencing depth would affect the degree of clonotype sharing among donors. Naive subsets generally had larger estimated clonotype richness than memory subsets.

Using the deep immunoSEQ assay, TCR CDR3 regions were amplified from genomic DNA by multiplex PCR. Extracted genomic DNA from each cell subset was distributed evenly across all wells of several immunoSEQ 96-well plates, and each plate was treated as a replicate. For sorted subsets, approximately 190 ng of genomic DNA, equivalent to 30,000 or so T cell genomes, went into each replicate PCR. Purified libraries were measured with a Qubit 3.0 fluorometer, size-checked on a Bioanalyzer 2100, and measured again with the KAPA Library Quantification kit. A separate single-read 150-cycle Illumina NextSeq 550 flow cell was used to sequence each immunoSEQ 96-well plate. In the original analysis: Because the immunoSEQ output included only junctional sequences and no quality scores, the filtering could not be the same as the filtering used for full-length reads. To assign V/J genes and CDR3, sequences were annotated against IMGT germline references using PyIR, a Python wrapper for IgBLAST v1.9. Reads with weak V/J assignments (E-value above 1e-6), missing CDR3, stop codons, out-of-frame junctions, or ambiguous translated residues were removed. V3J clonotypes were defined by identical inferred V gene, J gene, and CDR3 amino acid sequence. The percentage overlap between two repertoires was calculated by dividing the number of shared unique clonotypes by the size of the smaller repertoire. Repertoire richness was assessed with RTK rarefaction, the Chao1 estimator, and Recon v2.1 estimates of unobserved clonotypes. For all TCRbeta clonotypes obtained by the gDNA method from four donors, generation probabilities were computed with OLGA. This immuneACCESS table, as held by TCRdb, lists in-frame sequences with V and J called but not all clones. Of the missing ones, under half trace to an unresolved V gene in checked studies; the others have no known cause. V, J and clone size were drawn from that table, and D and trimming were deduced from the DNA. The sample includes roughly 2 million clones, with 90% to 97% observed a single time. About 0.13% of the sample is held by the ten biggest clonotypes.

The junction shows trimming of 5 bases on V and 7 bases on J, and the gene matches do not reach 8 bases of it. The CDR3 goes from the cysteine to the phenylalanine over 15 residues. Kept here is only the CDR3 DNA, which spans 45 bases and is read in frame from base 1. Sequences SEHNR (CDR1) and FQNEAQ (CDR2) are obtained from the germline V gene (reference sequence). As for this clone: The clone's antigen remains unknown. No much larger clone exists at a distance of one base, and base qualities are not known.

The donors were healthy, HIV-negative adults with no recently reported acute infections or vaccinations. All donors were Caucasian adults living in Nashville, Tennessee, USA. CD4+ T cells were enriched by magnetic negative selection; naive cells were then positively selected on CD45RA, and the negative fraction formed the memory subset. Blood was obtained by leukapheresis, after which PBMCs were separated by Ficoll-Histopaque density gradient centrifugation and cryopreserved in liquid nitrogen vapor phase. Analytical flow cytometry was used to check the purity and quantity of every magnetically sorted T cell population. Genomic DNA was isolated from each sorted fraction and quantified by UV absorbance on a Nanodrop 2000c.

The chain was built from TRBV7-9 and TRBJ1-6, with 7 junctional bases fitting TRBD1. The receptor was derived from a man between 18 and 29 years old in good health. Sequenced: naive CD4+ T cells sorted from blood. Sample cell subset or site, as interpreted from the label and publication: CD45RA+ positively selected. The sequence in DNA is TGTGCCAGCAGCCGTCCGGGACAGCAAAATTCACCCCTCCACTTT. The resulting protein is CASSRPGQQNSPLHF.